These T cell receptor beta chains were read from a single sample in a study of tumor and adjacent non-tumor tissue in lung cancer. MiXCR, run by TCRdb on the multiplex PCR reads, gives a single entry per CDR3 protein. The sample records 100,000 to 120,000 distinct CDR3 sequences, about 87% being singletons. Sequencing input: lung tumor tissue. The receptors derive from a man between 65 and 80 years old with non-small cell lung cancer. The CDR3 runs from the conserved cysteine through the conserved F or W. The D gene is left open where the match is weak. Clone size is given for some rows only: seen once, a few or many times, or a class if the clone is expanded.

clone_size j_call v_call d_call cdr3_aa cdr3_nt
NA TRBJ1-6 TRBV5-6 NA CASSLDLGLGGSSPLHF TGTGCCAGCAGCTTGGATCTCGGCCTCGGAGGTAGTTCACCCCTCCACTTT
NA TRBJ2-7 TRBV6-5 NA CANSPIQGKFFEQYF TGTGCCAACAGCCCCATACAGGGAAAGTTTTTCGAGCAGTACTTC
NA TRBJ2-5 TRBV6-5 NA CVSRRSRSETQYF TGTGTCAGCAGACGTAGTAGATCCGAGACCCAGTACTTC
NA TRBJ2-4 TRBV11-2 NA CASSRDISGVAKNIQYF TGTGCCAGCAGCCGTGATATCTCAGGGGTCGCCAAAAACATTCAGTACTTC
NA TRBJ2-6 TRBV11-2 TRBD2 CASSSDSGLAERRSGANVLTF TGTGCCAGCAGCTCCGATTCGGGACTAGCGGAGAGGAGGTCTGGGGCCAACGTCCTGACTTTC
many TRBJ2-7 TRBV20-1 NA CSAITPYSYEQYF TGCAGTGCTATCACGCCCTACTCCTACGAGCAGTACTTC
NA TRBJ2-2 TRBV12-3/TRBV12-4 NA CASSYRPKTWDLFF TGTGCCAGCAGTTACCGACCGAAAACCTGGGACCTGTTTTTT
NA TRBJ2-3 TRBV6-1 NA CASSHGLHVDRQYF TGTGCCAGCAGTCATGGGCTACATGTAGATAGGCAGTATTTT
NA TRBJ2-5 TRBV29-1 TRBD2 CSGERGEETQYF TGTAGCGGGGAACGAGGGGAGGAGACCCAGTATTTC
NA TRBJ1-6 TRBV6-6 NA CTGSYSDRTPLHF TGTACCGGCAGTTACTCCGACAGGACACCCCTCCACTTT
NA TRBJ1-1 TRBV5-1 NA CAGSKDNQNTEAFF TGCGCCGGCAGCAAGGACAACCAGAACACTGAAGCTTTCTTT
NA TRBJ2-7 TRBV19 TRBD2 CANSILAGGYEQYF TGTGCCAATAGTATACTAGCGGGAGGCTACGAGCAGTACTTC
NA TRBJ2-1 TRBV11-3 TRBD2 CASSLLGTSGGYIKQFF TGTGCCAGCAGCCTCCTAGGAACTAGCGGGGGCTACATTAAGCAGTTCTTC
NA TRBJ1-2 TRBV4-2 NA CASGQDGTNYDYTF TGTGCCAGCGGCCAAGACGGTACTAACTATGACTACACCTTC
NA TRBJ2-7 TRBV29-1 NA CSQTGRLVYEQYF TGCAGCCAGACCGGCCGCCTAGTCTACGAGCAGTACTTC
once TRBJ2-7 TRBV20-1 TRBD2 CSAAGRGGYEQYF TGCAGTGCCGCAGGCCGGGGAGGGTACGAGCAGTACTTC
NA TRBJ2-3 TRBV6-5 NA CASSYSWDTVTQYF TGTGCCAGCAGCTACTCCTGGGACACAGTTACGCAGTATTTT
NA TRBJ2-3 TRBV6-2/TRBV6-3 NA CASSYPMTVDHQVTQYF TGTGCAAGCAGTTACCCGATGACAGTAGACCACCAGGTTACGCAGTATTTT
NA TRBJ1-1 TRBV20-1 NA CSDRGPCSLESFF TGCAGTGATAGAGGCCCGTGTAGCCTTGAATCTTTCTTT
once TRBJ1-1 TRBV10-2 TRBD1 CASRDRGAESLF TGCGCCAGCAGAGACAGGGGCGCTGAATCTTTATTT
once TRBJ2-3 TRBV14 NA CARSQDRLGLGTNTQYF TGTGCCAGAAGCCAAGATAGGTTGGGGCTTGGCACAAATACGCAGTATTTT
NA TRBJ1-2 TRBV12-3/TRBV12-4 TRBD1 CAISPVRGQGYGYTF TGTGCCATCAGTCCAGTCCGGGGACAGGGCTATGGCTACACCTTC
NA TRBJ2-3 TRBV5-5 TRBD2 CASSLQSLAGGFTDMQYF TGTGCCAGCAGCTTGCAATCTCTCGCGGGGGGGTTCACAGATATGCAGTATTTT
NA TRBJ2-7 TRBV7-6 NA CANSLVGHPGTGTYEQYF TGTGCCAACAGCTTAGTAGGACACCCCGGGACTGGAACATACGAGCAGTACTTC
NA TRBJ2-5 TRBV12-3/TRBV12-4 TRBD1 CASRPGQGTTQYF TGTGCCAGTAGACCCGGACAGGGCACCACCCAGTACTTC
few TRBJ2-5 TRBV19 TRBD1 CASSIGQGASETQYF TGTGCCAGTAGTATCGGACAGGGGGCATCGGAGACCCAGTACTTC
NA TRBJ2-3 TRBV4-1 NA CASSQEFGTDASTGTQYF TGCGCCAGCAGCCAAGAATTCGGGACCGACGCAAGCACAGGTACGCAGTATTTT
NA TRBJ1-1 TRBV5-1 NA CASSLVGIEAFF TGCGCCAGCAGCCTGGTTGGCATTGAAGCTTTCTTT
NA TRBJ1-1 TRBV6-2/TRBV6-3 TRBD1 CAGSDFQGGTEAFF TGTGCCGGCAGCGACTTCCAGGGGGGGACTGAAGCTTTCTTT
NA TRBJ2-3 TRBV11-1 NA CASTRREVNTDARYF TGTGCCAGCACCCGTCGAGAAGTAAACACAGATGCGCGGTATTTT
NA TRBJ2-7 TRBV6-2/TRBV6-3 NA CASSSRQANTYQQYF TGTGCCAGCAGTTCCAGGCAGGCCAACACCTACCAGCAGTACTTC
NA TRBJ1-5 TRBV5-5 NA CVSSLNGGFGVSNQPQHF TGTGTCAGCAGCTTGAATGGAGGGTTTGGGGTTAGCAATCAGCCACAGCATTTT
NA TRBJ2-3 TRBV28 NA CASSFSSGRGRDTQYF TGTGCTAGCAGTTTCTCCAGCGGGCGAGGAAGAGATACGCAGTATTTT
NA TRBJ1-2 TRBV28 TRBD1 CASKRGTAIYGYIF TGTGCCAGCAAGCGCGGGACAGCTATCTATGGCTACATCTTC
NA TRBJ2-1 TRBV11-2 NA CASSLRVRDWASYKEHFF TGTGCCAGCAGCTTACGTGTGCGGGACTGGGCCTCCTACAAAGAGCATTTCTTC
NA TRBJ2-7 TRBV11-1 NA CTSSLSGPTYEQYF TGTACCAGCAGCTTAAGTGGGCCCACCTACGAGCAATACTTC
few TRBJ1-3 TRBV4-1 NA CANSQDLLGAGNTIYF TGCGCCAACAGCCAAGATCTTCTCGGGGCTGGAAACACTATATATTTT
once TRBJ2-3 TRBV6-4 TRBD2 CASSDISGGITDTQYF TGTGCCAGCAGCGACATTAGCGGGGGTATCACAGATACGCAGTATTTT
NA TRBJ2-2 TRBV11-2 TRBD2 CSSSPLAGGTGELFF TGTAGCAGCAGCCCACTAGCGGGGGGGACCGGGGAGCTGTTTTTT
NA TRBJ2-7 TRBV6-5 NA CAVGRRLVGSRAVF TGTGCCGTCGGAAGGAGGCTAGTAGGTTCTCGAGCAGTATTC
NA TRBJ2-7 TRBV29-1 NA CSVKNHGIQYEQYF TGCAGCGTTAAGAATCATGGGATTCAGTACGAGCAGTACTTC
NA TRBJ2-5 TRBV7-9 NA CASRLVVRGRETHYF TGTGCCAGTAGGTTAGTCGTGAGGGGCCGAGAGACCCACTACTTC
NA TRBJ1-1 TRBV12-3/TRBV12-4 NA CAGKGGDTETLF TGTGCCGGCAAGGGAGGGGACACTGAAACTCTCTTT
once TRBJ2-6 TRBV5-1 NA CASSSPTGPSGANVLTF TGCGCCAGCAGCTCTCCAACAGGGCCCTCTGGGGCCAATGTCCTGACTTTC
NA TRBJ1-6 TRBV7-8 NA CASSHPSSWAHNSPLHF TGTGCCAGCAGCCACCCGAGCAGTTGGGCTCATAATTCACCCCTCCACTTT
NA TRBJ2-2 TRBV6-2/TRBV6-3 TRBD2 CASSFFASGRAGTGELFF TGTGCCAGCAGTTTTTTTGCTAGCGGAAGGGCCGGAACCGGGGAACTGTTTTTT
NA TRBJ2-3 TRBV10-1 NA CASSKSGFGTDTQSF TGCGCCAGCAGTAAGTCGGGGTTTGGCACAGATACGCAGTCTTTT
NA TRBJ2-7 TRBV6-2/TRBV6-3 NA CASILTGPTYEQYF TGTGCCAGCATACTAACGGGACCGACCTACGAGCAGTACTTC
many TRBJ1-6 TRBV5-4 TRBD1 CASSSKLQGGNSPLHF TGTGCCAGCAGTTCCAAACTACAGGGGGGTAATTCACCCCTCCACTTT
once TRBJ1-2 TRBV29-1 NA CSAKIWKANYGYTF TGCAGCGCCAAGATATGGAAGGCTAACTATGGCTACACCTTC
once TRBJ2-3 TRBV24-1 TRBD1 CDTSDQSQGPYTQYF TGTGACACCAGTGACCAGTCACAGGGGCCATATACGCAATATTTT